This TCR beta chain emerged from a study of T cells after yellow fever vaccination. In germline, CDR1 is SGHTA, CDR2 FQGNSA. The length of the CDR3 is 15 residues. The ends were cut back, 6 bases at V and 0 bases at J, with 15 bases in the middle. TCRdb re-called the 5' RACE reads with MiXCR, one entry per CDR3 protein. The sample records approximately 300,000 distinct CDR3 sequences, around 13% being singletons. The sequence came from a man aged 25 to 40 who received the YFV17D yellow fever vaccine. The sample consisted of CD4+ T cells sorted from PBMCs, taken 45 days after the yellow fever booster vaccination. The chain has TRBV7-2 and TRBJ2-7; D is undetermined. CDR3 DNA sequence: TGTGCCAGCAGGCCACCCGGGTCCCTCTCCTACGAGCAGTACTTC. The encoded protein is CASRPPGSLSYEQYF.